Each of the 3 T cell receptor beta chains below was sequenced from the same sample in a study of blood T cell repertoires in COVID-19. Assay used: immunoSEQ multiplex PCR; TCRdb lists only in-frame clones, some missing. Altogether over 400,000 clones are present, 75% to 90% being singletons, with the ten largest covering approximately 1.5%. Sequenced input: peripheral blood. The source of these receptors is a woman in her twenties or thirties with active or convalescent COVID-19.

The chain couples TRBV4-1 to TRBJ1-3; 10 bases agree with TRBD1. Germline values: CDR1 MGHRA, CDR2 YSYEKL. J gave up 8 bases and V 4 bases, and 8 bases lay outside the gene matches. The CDR3 runs to 15 residues. The CDR3 loop reads CASSPRTGGGDTIYF. The CDR3 nucleotides read TGCGCCAGCAGCCCACGGACAGGGGGAGGAGACACCATATATTTT.

The chain is built from TRBV5-1 and TRBJ1-1; possibly TRBD1 for D (6 bases). Germline V lookup: CDR1 SGHRS, CDR2 YFSETQ. V lost 3 bases to trimming and J lost 1 base, with 16 bases between them. The CDR3 contains 16 residues. Here the CDR3 reads CASSSRGGGPNTEAFF. As DNA, the CDR3 is TGCGCCAGCAGCTCCCGGGGAGGGGGGCCGAACACTGAAGCTTTCTTT.

The J gene is TRBJ1-2, the V gene TRBV12-3 or TRBV12-4; D not resolved. The CDR3 consists of 12 residues. V dropped 5 bases and J dropped 8 bases, with 12 bases sitting between them. The CDR3 nucleotides are TGTGCCAGCAGTGGTAGCCCCCAGGGCTACACCTTC. This gives the protein CASSGSPQGYTF.